This T cell receptor (beta chain) emerged from a study of blood T cell repertoires in COVID-19. V lost 6 bases, J lost 2 bases, and 14 bases lay in between. CDR1 is SNHLY, CDR2 FYNNEI, per germline. The CDR3 is 15 residues long. Authors' analysis steps: Cell counts per sample came from amplifying reference gene primers. Profiled with immunoSEQ multiplex PCR; TCRdb holds only in-frame clones, not every one. Clonal size and the V and J genes are those of that table, whereas D and trimming came from the DNA. The data contain 100,000 to 150,000 clones, roughly 85% of them singletons. The V and J genes are TRBV2 and TRBJ1-5; D is perhaps TRBD1 (6 bases). The receptor's source is a man aged 40-50 years with acute or convalescent COVID-19. Material for sequencing was peripheral blood. CDR3 sequence (DNA): TGTGCCAGCAGCAGGACAGTCGCAGGCAATCAGCCCCAGCATTTT. Protein sequence: CASSRTVAGNQPQHF.